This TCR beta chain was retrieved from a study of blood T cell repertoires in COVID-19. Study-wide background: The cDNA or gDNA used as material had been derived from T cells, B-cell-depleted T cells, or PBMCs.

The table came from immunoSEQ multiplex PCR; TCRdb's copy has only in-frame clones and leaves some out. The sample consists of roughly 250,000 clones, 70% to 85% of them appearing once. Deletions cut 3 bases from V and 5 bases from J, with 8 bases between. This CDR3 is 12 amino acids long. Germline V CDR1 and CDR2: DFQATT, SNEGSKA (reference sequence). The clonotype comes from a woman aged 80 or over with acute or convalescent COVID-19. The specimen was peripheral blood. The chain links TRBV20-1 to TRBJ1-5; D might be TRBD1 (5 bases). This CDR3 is CSASQTDQPQHF. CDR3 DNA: TGCAGTGCTAGTCAGACAGATCAGCCCCAGCATTTT.